This T cell receptor (beta chain) was profiled in a study of T cell responses to AZD1222 COVID-19 vaccine. TCRdb's table, derived via immunoSEQ multiplex PCR, lists solely in-frame clones and lacks some. The sample lists about 140,000 clones, roughly 92% occurring once. Per germline, CDR1 SGHAT and CDR2 FQNNGV. This CDR3 region has 13 residues. Trimming left V 0 bases short and J 7 bases short, with 7 bases between. This clonotype originated in an adult in good health. The sample consisted of peripheral blood, taken on day 0 of AZD1222 vaccination. J is TRBJ1-5 and V is TRBV11-2, with D unresolved. The CDR3 is CASSLDQYQPQHF. CDR3 DNA: TGTGCCAGCAGCTTAGATCAATACCAGCCCCAGCATTTT. Combining the CDR3 with reference TRBV11-2 and TRBJ1-5 gives the whole variable domain EAGVAQSPRYKIIEKRQSVAFWCNPISGHATLYWYQQILGQGPKLLIQFQNNGVVDDSQLPKDRFSAERLKGVDSTLKIQPAKLEDSAVYLCASSLDQYQPQHFGDGTRLSIL.